The following is a T cell receptor (beta chain) sequence with its context. In the source study's methods: By means of reference gene primer amplification, nucleated cell counts were estimated. This table comes from immunoSEQ multiplex PCR, and its TCRdb copy is limited to in-frame clones, with some not included. For V, J and clone size, that table is used; D and trimming come from the DNA. This table has under 300,000 clones, 70% to 90% appearing once. These data come from a study of blood T cell repertoires in COVID-19. Study-level information: Both acute and convalescent COVID-19 samples were obtained from the United States, Italy and Spain. T cells, B-cell-depleted T cells, or PBMCs supplied cDNA or gDNA.

V was clipped by 0 bases and J by 3 bases, with 14 bases between them. The CDR3 spans 16 residues. Germline CDR1 and CDR2: MNHEY and SVGEGT. Specimen: peripheral blood. The receptor was derived from a woman in her thirties or forties who had recovered from COVID-19. The chain couples TRBV6-2 or TRBV6-3 to TRBJ1-2; possible D gene TRBD1, 5 bases. The CDR3, as DNA: TGTGCCAGCAGTTACTCGTTCTGGGGCGCTGACTATGGCTACACCTTC. Translated, it gives CASSYSFWGADYGYTF.